These 18 T cell receptor beta chains share one sample of origin, sequenced in a study of T cell responses to AZD1222 COVID-19 vaccine. Sequenced by immunoSEQ multiplex PCR; TCRdb stores in-frame clones only, minus some. The sample lists some 100,000 clones, around 87% occurring once. The material sequenced was peripheral blood, taken on day 0 of AZD1222 vaccination. These receptors were collected from an adult in good health.

The gene calls are TRBV4-1 and TRBJ1-5, with TRBD1 matching 7 bases. Trimming cost V 0 bases and J 4 bases; bases outside gene matches: 3. The CDR3 has 15 residues. The V gene's germline CDR1 is MGHRA and CDR2 YSYEKL. CDR3 in amino acids: CASSQETGMNQPQHF. The DNA of the CDR3 is TGCGCCAGCAGCCAAGAGACAGGGATGAATCAGCCCCAGCATTTT.

The chain links TRBV5-5 to TRBJ1-1; D perhaps matches TRBD1 (5 bases). Trimming removed 1 base at V and 4 bases at J, with 11 bases between. The CDR3 consists of 14 residues. CDR1 and CDR2 from the germline V gene are SGHKS and YYEKEE (reference sequence). The CDR3 nucleotides are TGTGCCAGCAGCTTGACGGTTGGGGGCACTGAAGCTTTCTTT. Residues: CASSLTVGGTEAFF. The whole variable domain, remainder taken from reference TRBV5-5 and TRBJ1-1, is DAGVTQSPTHLIKTRGQQVTLRCSPISGHKSVSWYQQVLGQGPQFIFQYYEKEERGRGNFPDRFSARQFPNYSSELNVNALLLGDSALYLCASSLTVGGTEAFFGQGTRLTVV.

The CDR3 sequence is CASSETGYNEQFF. As DNA, the CDR3 is TGTGCCAGCAGTGAAACGGGATACAATGAGCAGTTCTTC. The chain links TRBV6-1 to TRBJ2-1; TRBD2 might be the D (5 bases). Germline V gene data show CDR1 as MNHNS and CDR2 as SASEGT. V was shortened by 2 bases and J by 4 bases, with 6 bases between the two germline ends. CDR3 length equals 13 residues.

J is TRBJ1-2 and V is TRBV27, with D tentatively TRBD1 (5 bases). CDR1 and CDR2 (germline): MNHEY, SMNVEV (reference sequence). This CDR3 contains 13 residues. The germline V and J ends were trimmed by 3 bases and 2 bases, with 7 bases remaining between them. The CDR3 DNA is TGTGCCAGCAGTTTTCAGGGCAACTATGGCTACACCTTC. It codes for CASSFQGNYGYTF.

The rearrangement links TRBV27 to TRBJ1-1; D gene uncertain. V was cut by 6 bases and J by 5 bases, with 13 bases left in between. The germline V gene encodes CDR1 MNHEY and CDR2 SMNVEV (reference sequence). CDR3 length: 13 amino acids. CDR3 sequence: CASRDRPRTEAFF. CDR3 sequence (DNA): TGTGCCAGCAGGGACCGTCCGAGAACTGAAGCTTTCTTT.

This clone occurred once. The chain employs TRBV27 and TRBJ1-1; 10 bases map to TRBD1. Germline CDR1 and CDR2: MNHEY and SMNVEV (reference sequence). V dropped 5 bases and J dropped 5; count of bases not matched to a gene: 8. The CDR3 spans 15 residues. CDR3 DNA: TGTGCCAGCAGTCTTTTGGGACAGGGGAGAACTGAAGCTTTCTTT. Protein product: CASSLLGQGRTEAFF.

The V call is TRBV2, the J call TRBJ2-3; D not certain. Trimming took off 5 bases at V and 0 bases at J, with 6 bases between the two ends. Germline V gene lookup returns CDR1 SNHLY and CDR2 FYNNEI. This CDR3 contains 13 residues. The DNA for the CDR3 is TGTGCCAGCAGTCTATCTAGCACAGATACGCAGTATTTT. Its protein product is CASSLSSTDTQYF.

This clone was seen a single time. The V and J genes are TRBV9 and TRBJ1-4, with D tentatively TRBD1 (5 bases). V dropped 0 bases and J dropped 5 bases, with 11 bases sitting between them. Per the germline V gene, CDR1 is SGDLS and CDR2 is YYNGEE. This CDR3 contains 15 residues. For the CDR3, the DNA is TGTGCCAGCAGCGTAGCCGGGACCCCGAATGAAAAACTGTTTTTT. Its translation: CASSVAGTPNEKLFF.

This chain uses TRBV12-3 or TRBV12-4 with TRBJ1-2; unclear D gene. V was shortened by 6 bases and J by 8 bases, with 13 bases between the two germline ends. The CDR3 length is 12 residues. The CDR3 region has the DNA TGTGCCAGCAGATTTCCTGGAGAGGGCTACACCTTC. This encodes CASRFPGEGYTF.

The J gene is TRBJ1-1, the V gene TRBV29-1, with TRBD1 matching 8 bases. The CDR3 has 13 residues. Looked up from germline, CDR1 is SQVTM and CDR2 is ANQGSEA. The V segment lost 7 bases and the J segment 6 bases; nucleotides outside the gene matches: 10. The CDR3 nucleotides are TGCAGCGCAGAACCAGGGGGCGCCCCTGAAGCTTTCTTT. Its protein is CSAEPGGAPEAFF.

This chain connects TRBV7-8 to TRBJ1-4, with no clear D. This CDR3 region has 19 residues. Germline CDR1 and CDR2: SGHVS and FQNEAQ. V was shortened by 0 bases and J by 1 base, with 18 bases between the two germline ends. The CDR3 here is CASSLAGFLGEGTNEKLFF. The CDR3 coding sequence is TGTGCCAGCAGCTTAGCGGGTTTCCTAGGCGAGGGAACTAATGAAAAACTGTTTTTT.

The chain recombines TRBV19 with TRBJ1-5; D may be TRBD1 (5 bases). V gave up 5 bases and J gave up 3 bases, with 8 bases separating them. The CDR3 consists of 13 residues. The germline CDR1 and CDR2 sequences are LNHDA and SQIVND (reference sequence). CDR3 residues: CASSQGSNQPQHF. As DNA, the CDR3 is TGTGCCAGTAGTCAGGGTTCCAATCAGCCCCAGCATTTT.

The rearrangement uses TRBV7-9 and TRBJ1-2; 7 bases map to TRBD1. Germline CDR1 is SEHNR and CDR2 is FQNEAQ (reference sequence). V lost 3 bases, J lost 1 base, and 5 bases stayed unmatched. The CDR3 is made up of 15 amino acids. As DNA, the CDR3 is TGTGCCAGCAGCTTTGGACAGGATTATAACTATGGCTACACCTTC. It specifies CASSFGQDYNYGYTF.

J is TRBJ2-5 and V is TRBV28, with 7 positions matching TRBD2. V gave up 5 bases and J gave up 5 bases; unmatched junction bases: 8. This CDR3 spans 14 amino acids. CDR1 and CDR2 from the germline V gene are MDHEN and SYDVKM. The CDR3 loop is CASSDTGGDETQYF. The DNA for the CDR3 is TGTGCCAGCAGTGACACGGGAGGCGATGAGACCCAGTACTTC.

The rearrangement joins TRBV6-4 to TRBJ2-1; a possible D gene is TRBD1 (6 bases). From germline, CDR1 is MRHNA and CDR2 SNTAGT. The CDR3 is 14 amino acids. Trimming removed 11 bases from V and 0 bases from J, with 14 bases in between. The CDR3 DNA sequence: TGTGCCGGGGGCCGACAGAACTCCTACAATGAGCAGTTCTTC. It translates to CAGGRQNSYNEQFF.

CDR3 nucleotide sequence: TGTGCCAGTAGTATAGAGCGCGTCCGCACAGATACGCAGTATTTT. Amino acid sequence: CASSIERVRTDTQYF. This chain joins TRBV19 and TRBJ2-3; D gene uncertain. The CDR3 runs to 15 residues. Germline-derived CDR1 and CDR2 are LNHDA and SQIVND (reference sequence). Trimming removed 0 bases at V and 1 base at J, with 8 bases between.

The V and J genes are TRBV7-2 and TRBJ2-2, with D unclear. V lost 0 bases and J lost 5, with 13 bases in between. The CDR3 extends over 16 amino acids. Germline V gives CDR1 SGHTA, CDR2 FQGNSA. CDR3 nucleotide sequence: TGTGCCAGCAGCTTAGCTACGGGTCCAGCGACCGGGGAGCTGTTTTTT. It specifies CASSLATGPATGELFF.

This clone came up once. V and J are TRBV3-1 (or the pseudogene TRBV3-2) and TRBJ1-5; D is unclear. Between the trimmed V and J ends, which lost 2 bases and 11 bases, there was a span of 10 bases. There are 12 residues in the CDR3. The germline V gene encodes CDR1 LGHDT and CDR2 YNNKEL (reference sequence). This chain's CDR3 is CASSQKGSSQHF. The CDR3 DNA follows: TGTGCCAGCAGCCAAAAAGGTAGTTCCCAGCATTTT.